This entry lists 20 T cell receptor beta chains sequenced from one sample in a study of shared clonotypes between healthy human individuals. Some clones are missing from TCRdb's copy, which holds only in-frame ones; the method was immunoSEQ multiplex PCR. The sample has fewer than 700,000 clones, around 77% seen once. The sequencing input was PBMCs. The receptors come from a woman aged 40 to 50 in good health. Some clones in this sample may be carry-over from other donors' samples.

J is TRBJ2-5 and V is TRBV5-1; TRBD1 aligns across 12 bases. Germline V gene data show CDR1 as SGHRS and CDR2 as YFSETQ. V gave up 0 bases and J gave up 5 bases; unmatched junction bases: 5. This CDR3 is 16 amino acids long. The CDR3 coding sequence is TGCGCCAGCAGCTTGGAGGGACAGGGGGCATGGGAGACCCAGTACTTC. Its protein product is CASSLEGQGAWETQYF.

V usage is TRBV6-1 and J usage is TRBJ1-5, with TRBD1 identical over 8 bases. J was trimmed by 7 bases and V by 6 bases; bases with no gene match: 8. This CDR3 region has 14 residues. Germline V lookup: CDR1 MNHNS, CDR2 SASEGT. The CDR3 DNA reads TGTGCCAGCAGCTTTGGACAGGGCGACCAGCCCCAGCATTTT. Translating it yields CASSFGQGDQPQHF.

The V call is TRBV2, the J call TRBJ1-2; no clear D gene. Between the trimmed V and J ends, which lost 4 bases and 4 bases, there was a span of 16 bases. CDR1 and CDR2 from the germline V gene are SNHLY and FYNNEI. The CDR3 is 15 residues long. CDR3 coding DNA: TGTGCCAGCAGTGCGTTACGCACCGGGCTCTATGGCTACACCTTC. Amino acid sequence: CASSALRTGLYGYTF.

This clone was counted ten times or more. This chain uses TRBV7-9 with TRBJ2-7; 10 nucleotides align to TRBD2. With 1 base clipped from V and 7 bases from J, the junction kept 13 bases outside the gene matches. Germline loops: CDR1 SEHNR, CDR2 FQNEAQ (reference sequence). This CDR3 spans 17 amino acids. The CDR3 nucleotides are TGTGCCAGCAGCTTAGGAGCGGGAGGGCCCTCCGGGGGTGAGCAGTACTTC. It encodes CASSLGAGGPSGGEQYF.

This chain connects TRBV15 to TRBJ1-1; D call uncertain. Per the germline V gene, CDR1 is LNHNV and CDR2 is YYDKDF (reference sequence). V lost 5 bases to trimming and J lost 1 base, with 8 bases between them. The CDR3 contains 13 residues. CDR3 sequence (DNA): TGTGCCACCAGCCGTACTTGGAACACTGAAGCTTTCTTT. Amino acid sequence: CATSRTWNTEAFF.

This clone was seen many times. This sequence joins TRBV6-5 and TRBJ2-2; D unresolved. Trimming removed 4 bases from V and 5 bases from J, with 8 bases in between. CDR1 and CDR2 (germline): MNHEY, SVGAGI. The CDR3 totals 13 residues. The CDR3 spells CASSLALTGELFF. DNA of the CDR3: TGTGCCAGCAGTTTGGCGTTGACCGGGGAGCTGTTTTTT.

This clone was picked up many times. The genes are TRBV7-6 and TRBJ2-7; D remains ambiguous. CDR3 length: 16 residues. The germline V gene has CDR1 SGHVS and CDR2 FNYEAQ. V was trimmed by 1 base and J by 9 bases, leaving 22 bases between them. This chain's CDR3 is CASSLVVGSTGIGQYF. The DNA of the CDR3 is TGTGCCAGCAGCTTAGTAGTTGGCTCAACGGGCATAGGGCAGTACTTC.

The rearrangement links TRBV5-5 to TRBJ2-3, with D tentatively TRBD2 (6 bases). Germline V gene sequence: CDR1 SGHKS, CDR2 YYEKEE (reference sequence). This CDR3 is 14 amino acids long. V lost 0 bases to trimming and J lost 6 bases, with 11 bases between them. DNA for the CDR3: TGTGCCAGCAGCTTGGAATGGCTAGCGGATACGCAGTATTTT. Its protein is CASSLEWLADTQYF.

This clone was detected a few times. The V call is TRBV27, the J call TRBJ1-4; D is ambiguous. V was cut by 4 bases and J by 3 bases, with 15 bases left in between. The CDR3 contains 16 residues. Germline V gene data show CDR1 as MNHEY and CDR2 as SMNVEV (reference sequence). The CDR3 DNA is TGTGCCAGCAGTTCGTACCCGACAAACTCTAATGAAAAACTGTTTTTT. It specifies CASSSYPTNSNEKLFF. Supplemented by reference TRBV27 and TRBJ1-4, the full variable domain reads EAQVTQNPRYLITVTGKKLTVTCSQNMNHEYMSWYRQDPGLGLRQIYYSMNVEVTDKGDVPEGYKVSRKEKRNFPLILESPSPNQTSLYFCASSSYPTNSNEKLFFGSGTQLSVL.

About this clone: This could be a read error, since a much larger clone is one nucleotide away. This chain connects TRBV7-9 to TRBJ2-2; D is perhaps TRBD1 (6 bases). V was shortened by 3 bases and J by 4 bases, with 6 bases between the two germline ends. CDR1 SEHNR and CDR2 FQNEAQ come from the germline V gene (reference sequence). The CDR3 consists of 13 residues. CDR3 residues: CASSLGATGELFF. The CDR3 DNA follows: TGTGCCAGCAGCTTGGGGGCCACCGGGGAGCTGTTTTTT. Drawing the rest from reference TRBV7-9 and TRBJ2-2, the complete variable domain is DTGVSQNPRHKITKRGQNVTFRCDPISEHNRLYWYRQTLGQGPEFLTYFQNEAQLEKSRLLSDRFSAERPKGSFSTLEIQRTEQGDSAMYLCASSLGATGELFFGEGSRLTVL.

This chain links TRBV4-3 with TRBJ2-7, with 8 bases matching TRBD2. The CDR3 has 14 amino acids. V trimming: 4 bases; J trimming: 0 bases; junction bases outside the gene matches: 2. Germline CDR1 LGHNA, CDR2 YSLEER. The CDR3 is CASSRLAGSYEQYF. As DNA, the CDR3 is TGCGCCAGCAGCCGTCTAGCGGGCTCCTACGAGCAGTACTTC.

The DNA of the CDR3 is TGCAGCTCGACCGGGGTTCAGGGGACCGGGGAGCTGTTTTTT. Residues: CSSTGVQGTGELFF. This rearrangement joins TRBV29-1 to TRBJ2-2; a possible D gene is TRBD1 (6 bases). CDR3 size: 14 residues. Germline CDR1 is SQVTM and CDR2 is ANQGSEA. V was shortened by 8 bases and J by 5 bases, with 18 bases between the two germline ends.

This clone was detected only once. The chain recombines TRBV28 with TRBJ2-5; D gene ambiguous. The CDR3 is 13 amino acids. V lost 5 bases to trimming and J lost 1 base, with 8 bases between them. Germline V CDR1 and CDR2: MDHEN, SYDVKM. CDR3 nucleotides: TGTGCCAGCAGTCCCCGTGTCCAAGAGACCCAGTACTTC. As protein: CASSPRVQETQYF.

The CDR3 sequence is CASSPVTSGNGFEQFF. In DNA form, the CDR3 reads TGTGCCAGCTCACCTGTGACTAGCGGGAATGGCTTTGAGCAGTTCTTC. The chain carries TRBV18 and TRBJ2-1; 11 bases map to TRBD2. The CDR3 extends over 16 amino acids. In germline, CDR1 is KGHSH, CDR2 LQKENI. The V segment lost 3 bases and the J segment 9 bases; nucleotides outside the gene matches: 10.

The chain couples TRBV18 to TRBJ2-5; TRBD2 aligns across 12 bases. CDR1 and CDR2 (germline): KGHSH, LQKENI. The junction had 6 bases not matched to a gene; V was cut back by 3 bases and J by 4 bases. This CDR3 contains 16 residues. The CDR3 DNA follows: TGTGCCAGCTCACCTAACCAGGGACTAGCGGGAGAGACCCAGTACTTC. Residues: CASSPNQGLAGETQYF.

V and J are TRBV4-2 and TRBJ2-3, with 15 bases aligning to TRBD2. The CDR3 sequence is 20 residues long. Trimming at V came to 1 base and at J to 1 base, leaving 9 bases not matched to a gene. CDR1 is LGHNA, CDR2 YNFKEQ, per germline. Here the CDR3 reads CASSQAQGLAGGPGTDTQYF. The CDR3 nucleotides read TGTGCCAGCAGCCAAGCCCAAGGACTAGCGGGAGGGCCTGGCACAGATACGCAGTATTTT.

This clone was seen at least ten times. The chain employs TRBV9 and TRBJ2-7; D gene ambiguous. Trimming left V 0 bases short and J 3 bases short, with 10 bases between. Germline CDR1 is SGDLS and CDR2 is YYNGEE. The CDR3 sequence is 14 residues long. Written as DNA, the CDR3 is TGTGCCAGCAGCGTAGTTGCCGAAGACTACGAGCAGTACTTC. Translating gives CASSVVAEDYEQYF.

Only one count was recorded for this clone. The chain is built from TRBV6-6 and TRBJ2-1; TRBD2 matches at 7 bases. J gave up 12 bases and V 6 bases, and 14 bases lay outside the gene matches. From germline, CDR1 is MNHNY and CDR2 SVGAGI (reference sequence). CDR3 size: 14 residues. Written as DNA, the CDR3 is TGTGCCAGCAGCCCCGTAGCGGGTGCTACGGGGCAGTTCTTC. This translates into CASSPVAGATGQFF.

V usage is TRBV27 and J usage is TRBJ1-2, with TRBD1 matching over 8 bases. The junction had 11 bases not matched to a gene; V was cut back by 7 bases and J by 4 bases. The CDR3 has 15 residues. Germline values: CDR1 MNHEY, CDR2 SMNVEV (reference sequence). CDR3 in amino acids: CASKGGTGTGYGYTF. DNA of the CDR3: TGTGCCAGCAAGGGGGGGACAGGTACGGGCTATGGCTACACCTTC.

V and J are TRBV13 and TRBJ2-7; 11 positions agree with TRBD1. The germline CDR1 and CDR2 sequences are PRHDT and FYEKMQ (reference sequence). With 3 bases clipped from V and 3 bases from J, the junction kept 1 base outside the gene matches. This CDR3 is built from 14 residues. The CDR3 nucleotides read TGTGCCAGCAGCTTGGGGACAGGGGGCTACGAGCAGTACTTC. It specifies CASSLGTGGYEQYF. Complete variable domain (other parts from reference TRBV13 and TRBJ2-7): AAGVIQSPRHLIKEKRETATLKCYPIPRHDTVYWYQQGPGQDPQFLISFYEKMQSDKGSIPDRFSAQQFSDYHSELNMSSLELGDSALYFCASSLGTGGYEQYFGPGTRLTVT.